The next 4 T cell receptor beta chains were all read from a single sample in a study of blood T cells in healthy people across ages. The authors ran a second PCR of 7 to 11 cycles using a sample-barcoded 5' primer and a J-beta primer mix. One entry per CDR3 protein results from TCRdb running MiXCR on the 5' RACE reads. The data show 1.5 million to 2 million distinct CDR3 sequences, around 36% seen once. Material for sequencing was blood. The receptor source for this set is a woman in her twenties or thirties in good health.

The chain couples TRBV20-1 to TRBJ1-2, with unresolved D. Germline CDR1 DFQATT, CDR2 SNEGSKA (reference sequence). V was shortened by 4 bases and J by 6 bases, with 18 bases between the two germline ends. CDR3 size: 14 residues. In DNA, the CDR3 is TGCAGTGCTACGATTTTACGAGGGTTTGATGGCTACACCTTC. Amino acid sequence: CSATILRGFDGYTF.

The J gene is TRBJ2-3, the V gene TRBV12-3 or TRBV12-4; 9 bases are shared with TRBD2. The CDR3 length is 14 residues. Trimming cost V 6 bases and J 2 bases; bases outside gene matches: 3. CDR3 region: CASRGLAYTDTQYF. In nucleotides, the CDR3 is TGTGCCAGCAGAGGACTAGCGTACACAGATACGCAGTATTTT.

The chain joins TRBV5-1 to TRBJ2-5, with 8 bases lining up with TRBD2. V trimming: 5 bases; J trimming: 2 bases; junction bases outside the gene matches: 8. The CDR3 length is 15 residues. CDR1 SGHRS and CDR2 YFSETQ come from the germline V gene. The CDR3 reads CASRFGGRIQETQYF. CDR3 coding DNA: TGCGCCAGCAGGTTCGGCGGGAGGATTCAAGAGACCCAGTACTTC.

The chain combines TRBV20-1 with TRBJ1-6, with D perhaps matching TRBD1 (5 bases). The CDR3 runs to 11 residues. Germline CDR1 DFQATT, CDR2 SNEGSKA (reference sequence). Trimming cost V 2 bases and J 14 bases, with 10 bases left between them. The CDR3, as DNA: TGCAGTGCTAGACTTTCGGGGGCCCTCCACTTT. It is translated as CSARLSGALHF.